These 18 T cell receptor beta chains originate from one sample sequenced in a study of CD8 T cells in Susac syndrome. An input of about 0.5 to 1 ug of RNA was subjected to reverse transcription using random hexamers. TCRdb ran MiXCR on the immunoSEQ multiplex PCR reads and lists one entry per CDR3 protein. Of around 110,000 distinct CDR3 sequences in the sample, approximately 93% are singletons; the top ten hold about 0.42%. The sequencing input was CD8+ T cells from PBMCs. The receptors were gathered from a human donor with Susac syndrome.

J is TRBJ2-2 and V is TRBV20-1; 8 positions agree with TRBD1. Germline CDR1 DFQATT, CDR2 SNEGSKA (reference sequence). V was clipped by 3 bases and J by 6 bases; unmatched bases: 15. This CDR3 is built from 17 residues. As DNA, the CDR3 is TGCAGTGCTAGCCTCCTTAATGGACAGGGAACGTCCGGGGAGCTGTTTTTT. Its translation is CSASLLNGQGTSGELFF.

The chain recombines TRBV2 with TRBJ2-1; D ambiguous. Germline loops: CDR1 SNHLY, CDR2 FYNNEI. This CDR3 comprises 11 residues. The V end was cut by 5 bases, the J end by 6 bases, with 5 bases between. CDR3 nucleotides: TGTGCCAGCAGTCGCTCCAATGAGCAGTTCTTC. Its protein is CASSRSNEQFF.

This chain links TRBV7-9 with TRBJ2-7, with TRBD2 identical over 8 bases. Germline V CDR1 and CDR2: SEHNR, FQNEAQ (reference sequence). The CDR3 runs 16 residues. V lost 5 bases to trimming and J lost 3 bases; unmatched junction nucleotides: 12. The CDR3 DNA is TGTGCCAGCAGCCTAAAAAGCGGGGGCCGACTCTACGAGCAGTACTTC. Its protein is CASSLKSGGRLYEQYF.

CDR3 nucleotides: TGCGCCAGCAGCCAAGAAGGGCGGGGGGGCTTCGATGAGCAGTTCTTC. It yields the protein CASSQEGRGGFDEQFF. The chain recombines TRBV4-1 with TRBJ2-1, with 9 bases identical to TRBD2. CDR1 and CDR2 (germline): MGHRA, YSYEKL. The V and J ends lost 0 bases and 8 bases, in that order; junction bases with no gene match: 8. CDR3 length: 16 amino acids.

V is TRBV18 and J is TRBJ1-6; D may be TRBD1 (5 bases). This CDR3 has 18 amino acids. The V gene lost 5 bases and the J gene lost 7 bases, with 24 bases spanning the gap. CDR1 is KGHSH, CDR2 LQKENI, per germline. The CDR3 loop is CASSSYQGPGNDNSPLHF. CDR3 sequence (DNA): TGTGCCAGCTCATCCTATCAGGGCCCTGGGAATGACAATTCACCCCTCCACTTT.

J is TRBJ2-3 and V is TRBV4-1; no reliable D call. The CDR3 has 15 amino acids. V lost 0 bases, J lost 2 bases, and 9 bases lay in between. Germline assignment: CDR1 MGHRA and CDR2 YSYEKL. The CDR3 sequence: CASSQEPDPTDTQYF. The CDR3 DNA follows: TGCGCCAGCAGCCAAGAACCGGACCCCACAGATACGCAGTATTTT.

The rearrangement uses TRBV6-4 and TRBJ2-3, with 10 nucleotides matching TRBD2. This CDR3 has 15 amino acids. The V and J ends lost 6 bases and 2 bases, in that order; junction bases with no gene match: 5. In germline, CDR1 is MRHNA, CDR2 SNTAGT. The CDR3 here is CASRSLAGDTDTQYF. The DNA for the CDR3 is TGTGCCAGCAGAAGTCTAGCGGGGGACACAGATACGCAGTATTTT.

J is TRBJ2-5 and V is TRBV7-3; 7 bases line up with TRBD2. The germline gives CDR1 SGHTA, CDR2 FQGTGA. CDR3 length equals 16 residues. V shed 1 base, J shed 1 base, and the junction held 6 bases outside the gene matches. The CDR3 DNA reads as TGTGCCAGCAGCTTAATGCCAGCGGGACCCCAAGAGACCCAGTACTTC. Encoded protein: CASSLMPAGPQETQYF.

The V and J genes are TRBV4-1 and TRBJ1-1; 7 bases fit TRBD1. There are 15 residues in the CDR3. With 0 bases clipped from V and 4 bases from J, the junction kept 5 bases outside the gene matches. Germline V gene data show CDR1 as MGHRA and CDR2 as YSYEKL. The CDR3 DNA reads TGCGCCAGCAGCCAAGATCGACAGGGAAGCACTGAAGCTTTCTTT. As protein: CASSQDRQGSTEAFF.

The chain couples TRBV7-8 to TRBJ2-1; 9 nucleotides align to TRBD2. The germline V gene has CDR1 SGHVS and CDR2 FQNEAQ. This CDR3 contains 18 residues. V lost 2 bases to trimming and J lost 4 bases; unmatched junction nucleotides: 12. The CDR3 sequence: CASSLSRGGAVVYNEQFF. The CDR3 DNA reads as TGTGCCAGCAGCTTATCTCGCGGGGGGGCGGTTGTTTACAATGAGCAGTTCTTC. Combining the CDR3 with reference TRBV7-8 and TRBJ2-1 gives the whole variable domain GAGVSQSPRYKVAKRGQDVALRCDPISGHVSLFWYQQALGQGPEFLTYFQNEAQLDKSGLPSDRFFAERPEGSVSTLKIQRTQQEDSAVYLCASSLSRGGAVVYNEQFFGPGTRLTVL.

This clonotype was picked up a small number of times. This chain connects TRBV7-9 to TRBJ2-1, with D unclear. Looked up from germline, CDR1 is SEHNR and CDR2 is FQNEAQ (reference sequence). V lost 1 base, J lost 0 bases, and 7 bases lay in between. CDR3 size: 15 residues. The CDR3 bases are TGTGCCAGCAGCTTAGAATTGAGCTCCTACAATGAGCAGTTCTTC. Protein sequence: CASSLELSSYNEQFF.

The genes are TRBV11-1 and TRBJ2-5, with TRBD2 matching 7 bases. V shed 5 bases and J 6 bases; nucleotides not matched to a gene: 9. Germline CDR1 is SGHAT and CDR2 is FQDESV (reference sequence). This CDR3 is built from 14 residues. In nucleotides, the CDR3 is TGTGCCAGCAGCAACACCGGGACTATAAAGACCCAGTACTTC. As protein: CASSNTGTIKTQYF.

In its sample, this clonotype was seen once. V gene TRBV6-1 combines with J gene TRBJ2-7; 8 positions agree with TRBD2. V lost 0 bases and J lost 3; bases outside the gene matches: 4. CDR3 length: 15 residues. Germline V gene sequence: CDR1 MNHNS, CDR2 SASEGT. This chain's CDR3 is CASSEASSGYYEQYF. The CDR3, as DNA: TGTGCCAGCAGTGAAGCTTCTAGCGGGTACTACGAGCAGTACTTC.

V is TRBV27 and J is TRBJ2-2, with 7 bases identical to TRBD1. The CDR3 consists of 13 residues. Germline V gives CDR1 MNHEY, CDR2 SMNVEV (reference sequence). J gave up 7 bases and V 3 bases, and 2 bases lay outside the gene matches. CDR3 DNA sequence: TGTGCCAGCAGTTTTTACAGGGGCGGGGAGCTGTTTTTT. Translation: CASSFYRGGELFF.

The V call is TRBV27, the J call TRBJ2-5; 8 nucleotides align to TRBD1. CDR1 and CDR2 from the germline V gene are MNHEY and SMNVEV (reference sequence). The CDR3 runs 14 residues. J lost 4 bases, V lost 5 bases, and 6 bases had no gene match. CDR3 sequence reads: CASSPGQGGETQYF. CDR3 nucleotides: TGTGCCAGCAGTCCCGGACAGGGAGGAGAGACCCAGTACTTC.

The chain combines TRBV7-9 with TRBJ2-5; 9 bases fit TRBD2. V lost 5 bases, J lost 1 base, and 8 bases stayed unmatched. Germline CDR1 is SEHNR and CDR2 is FQNEAQ (reference sequence). This CDR3 region has 16 residues. For the CDR3, the DNA is TGTGCCAGCAGCGGAGCGGGGGGCGGGCCCCAAGAGACCCAGTACTTC. Its translation: CASSGAGGGPQETQYF. Based on the CDR3 plus reference TRBV7-9 and TRBJ2-5, the full variable domain is DTGVSQNPRHKITKRGQNVTFRCDPISEHNRLYWYRQTLGQGPEFLTYFQNEAQLEKSRLLSDRFSAERPKGSFSTLEIQRTEQGDSAMYLCASSGAGGGPQETQYFGPGTRLLVL.

The chain combines TRBV7-9 with TRBJ2-7, with 8 positions matching TRBD1. The CDR3 has 15 residues. CDR1 is SEHNR and CDR2 is FQNEAQ in the germline V gene (reference sequence). J lost 3 bases, V lost 5 bases, and 9 bases had no gene match. CDR3 bases: TGTGCCAGCAGCCAGCCGGGACAGGTAGACTACGAGCAGTACTTC. Its protein product is CASSQPGQVDYEQYF.

This chain uses TRBV14 with TRBJ2-1; D gene unclear. The CDR3 is 12 amino acids. Germline V gene data show CDR1 as SGHDN and CDR2 as FVKESK. V lost 0 bases to trimming and J lost 15 bases, with 12 bases between them. CDR3 loop: CASSQDGWDSFF. The CDR3, as DNA: TGTGCCAGCAGCCAAGATGGCTGGGATTCGTTCTTC.